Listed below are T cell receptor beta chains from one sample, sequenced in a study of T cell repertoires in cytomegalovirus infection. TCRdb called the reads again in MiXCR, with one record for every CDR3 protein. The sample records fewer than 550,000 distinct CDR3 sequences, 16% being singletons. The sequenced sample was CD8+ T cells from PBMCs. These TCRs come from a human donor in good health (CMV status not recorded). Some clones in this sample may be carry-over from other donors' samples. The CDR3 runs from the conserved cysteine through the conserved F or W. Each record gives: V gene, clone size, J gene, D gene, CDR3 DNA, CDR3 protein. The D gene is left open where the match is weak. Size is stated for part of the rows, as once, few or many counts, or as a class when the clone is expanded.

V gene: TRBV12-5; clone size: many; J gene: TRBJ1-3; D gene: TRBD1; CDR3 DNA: TGTGCTAGTGGTTCGGACAGGGGAAGGGGAAACACCATATATTTT; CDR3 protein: CASGSDRGRGNTIYF
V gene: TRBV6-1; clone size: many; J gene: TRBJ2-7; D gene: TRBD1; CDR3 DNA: TGTGCCAGCAGCAACCCGGGACAGGGTATCTACGAGCAGTACTTC; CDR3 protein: CASSNPGQGIYEQYF
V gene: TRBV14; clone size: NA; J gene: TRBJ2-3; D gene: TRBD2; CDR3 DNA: TGTGCCAGCAGCCGCGGGACTAGTTGGGATACGCAGTATTTT; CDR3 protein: CASSRGTSWDTQYF
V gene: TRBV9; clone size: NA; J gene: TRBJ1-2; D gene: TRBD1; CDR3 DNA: TGTGCCAGCAGCGTGGGGACAGGGTTCGGCTACACCTTC; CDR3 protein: CASSVGTGFGYTF
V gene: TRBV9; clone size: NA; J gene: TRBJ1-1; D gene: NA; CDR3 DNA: TGTGCCAGCAGCGTAGTCTCCGGGATGGGCACTGAAGCTTTCTTT; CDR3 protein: CASSVVSGMGTEAFF
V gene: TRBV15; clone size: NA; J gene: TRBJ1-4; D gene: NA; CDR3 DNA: TGTGCCACCAGCAGAGCTGGGAGTGTTGGAAAACTGTTTTTT; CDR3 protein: CATSRAGSVGKLFF
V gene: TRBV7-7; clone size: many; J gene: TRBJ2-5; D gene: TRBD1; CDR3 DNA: TGTGCCAGCAGCAAGGGGGCAGACCAAGAGACCCAGTACTTC; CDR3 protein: CASSKGADQETQYF
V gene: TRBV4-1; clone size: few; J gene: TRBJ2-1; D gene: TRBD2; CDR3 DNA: TGTGCCAGCAGCCCAACTAGCGGGGGGACATATGAGCAGTTCTTC; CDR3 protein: CASSPTSGGTYEQFF
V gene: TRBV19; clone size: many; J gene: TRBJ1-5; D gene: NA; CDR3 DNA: TGTGCCAGTAGTAGACAGGAGTATAGCAATCAGCCCCAGCATTTT; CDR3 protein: CASSRQEYSNQPQHF
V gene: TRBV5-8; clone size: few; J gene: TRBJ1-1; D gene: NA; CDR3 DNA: TGTGCCAGCGTCCCCCGCCTGAACACTGAAGCTTTCTTT; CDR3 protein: CASVPRLNTEAFF
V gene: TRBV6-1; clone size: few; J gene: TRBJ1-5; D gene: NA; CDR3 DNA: TGTGCCAGCAGTTCGTTCCGAATACATAGCAATCAGCCCCAGCATTTT; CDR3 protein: CASSSFRIHSNQPQHF
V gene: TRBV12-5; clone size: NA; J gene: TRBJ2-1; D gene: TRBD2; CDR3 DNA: TGTGCTAGTGGTTTGGTCGTATCCTTAGCGGGAGATTACAATGAGCAGTTCTTC; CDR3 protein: CASGLVVSLAGDYNEQFF
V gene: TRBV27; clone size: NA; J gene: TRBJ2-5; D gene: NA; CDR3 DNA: TGTGCCAGCAGTTTATCCGGCGGAATCCAAGAGACCCAGTACTTC; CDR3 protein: CASSLSGGIQETQYF
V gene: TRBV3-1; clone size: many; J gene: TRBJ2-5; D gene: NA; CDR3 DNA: TGTGCCAGCAGCCAGATGGGGCACCAAGAGACCCAGTACTTC; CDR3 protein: CASSQMGHQETQYF
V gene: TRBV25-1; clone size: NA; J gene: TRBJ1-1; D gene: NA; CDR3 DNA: TGTGCCAGCAGTGAGGAGGTTTTGAGCACTGAAGCTTTCTTT; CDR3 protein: CASSEEVLSTEAFF
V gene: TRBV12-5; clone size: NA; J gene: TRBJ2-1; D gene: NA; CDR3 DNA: TGTGCTAGTGGGCCTACCTACAATGAGCAGTTCTTC; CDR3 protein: CASGPTYNEQFF
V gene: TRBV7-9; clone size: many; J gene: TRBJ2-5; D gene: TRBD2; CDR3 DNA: TGTGCCAGCAGCCTCTTCGGACTAGCCGATGCGGAGACCCAGTACTTC; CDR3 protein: CASSLFGLADAETQYF
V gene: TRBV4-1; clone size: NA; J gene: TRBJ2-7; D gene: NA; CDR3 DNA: TGCGCCAGCAGCCAAGAGTTTGGTAATTCCTACGAGCAGTACTTC; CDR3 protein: CASSQEFGNSYEQYF
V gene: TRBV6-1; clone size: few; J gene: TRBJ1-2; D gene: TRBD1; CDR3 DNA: TGTGCCAGCAGTGCCCCGACAGGGGATCTAAGCGGCTACACCTTC; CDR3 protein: CASSAPTGDLSGYTF
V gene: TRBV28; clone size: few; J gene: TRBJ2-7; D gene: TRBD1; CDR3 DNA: TGTGCCAGCAGTTTACCCAGGGGGCGCGAGCAGTACTTC; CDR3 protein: CASSLPRGREQYF
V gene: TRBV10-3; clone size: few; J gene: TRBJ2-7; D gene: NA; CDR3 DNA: TGTGCCATCAGTGATAACTCCTACGAGCAGTACTTC; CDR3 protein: CAISDNSYEQYF
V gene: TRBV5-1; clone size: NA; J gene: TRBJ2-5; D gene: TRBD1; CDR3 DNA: TGCGCCAGCAGCATAGGACAGGGGGCTAGGGAGACCCAGTACTTC; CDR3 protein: CASSIGQGARETQYF
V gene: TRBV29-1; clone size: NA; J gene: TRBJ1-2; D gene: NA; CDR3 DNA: TGCAGCGTTGAAGATAGGCCGGCCGGGCGCCCCTATGGCTACACCTTC; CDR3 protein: CSVEDRPAGRPYGYTF
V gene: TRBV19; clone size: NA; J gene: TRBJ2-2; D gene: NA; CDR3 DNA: TGTGCCAGTAGTACCAAGTTCGGCGGGGAGCTGTTTTTT; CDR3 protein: CASSTKFGGELFF
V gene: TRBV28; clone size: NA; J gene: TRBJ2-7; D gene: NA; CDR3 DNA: TGTGCCAGCAGTTCGGGCAGGGCCTTGGCCGAGCAGTACTTC; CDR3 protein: CASSSGRALAEQYF
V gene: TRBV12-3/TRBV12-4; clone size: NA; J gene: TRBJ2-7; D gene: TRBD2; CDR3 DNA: TGTGCCAGCAGTTTGGGGCGGGGGGTTAACGAGCAGTACTTC; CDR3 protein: CASSLGRGVNEQYF
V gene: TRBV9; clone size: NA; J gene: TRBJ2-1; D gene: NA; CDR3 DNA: TGTGCCAGCAGCGTAGGCAGGTTCTCCTACAATGAGCAGTTCTTC; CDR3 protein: CASSVGRFSYNEQFF
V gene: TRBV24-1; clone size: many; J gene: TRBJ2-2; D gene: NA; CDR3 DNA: TGTGCCACCAGTGATTTGGCGAAAGCGGGGAACACCGGGGAGCTGTTTTTT; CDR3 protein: CATSDLAKAGNTGELFF
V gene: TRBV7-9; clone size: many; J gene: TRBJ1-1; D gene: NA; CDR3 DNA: TGTGCCAGCAGCTTCTACAGGGTCACTGAAGCTTTCTTT; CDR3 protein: CASSFYRVTEAFF
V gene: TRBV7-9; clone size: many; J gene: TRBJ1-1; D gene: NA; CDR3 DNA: TGTGCCAGCAGCTCACAGCGGGAGATTGAAGCTTTCTTT; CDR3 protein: CASSSQREIEAFF
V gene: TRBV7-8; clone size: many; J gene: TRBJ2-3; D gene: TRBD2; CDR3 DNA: TGTGCCAGCAGCTCCAGACTAGCGGGAGATGGCGCAGATACGCAGTATTTT; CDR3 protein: CASSSRLAGDGADTQYF
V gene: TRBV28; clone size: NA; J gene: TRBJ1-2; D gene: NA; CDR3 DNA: TGTGCCAGCAGTCCCGCCGGGGTAGCGTATGGCTACACCTTC; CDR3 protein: CASSPAGVAYGYTF
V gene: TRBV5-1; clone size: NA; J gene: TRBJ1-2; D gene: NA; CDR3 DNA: TGCGCCAGCAGTACGGATTTGGGCGGCTACACCTTC; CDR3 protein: CASSTDLGGYTF
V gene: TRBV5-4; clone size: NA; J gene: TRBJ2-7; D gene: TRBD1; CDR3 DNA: TGTGCCAGCAGCTGGGGACAGAACCTTTACGAGCAGTACTTC; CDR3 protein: CASSWGQNLYEQYF
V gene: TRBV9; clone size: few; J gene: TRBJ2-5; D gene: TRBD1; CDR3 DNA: TGTGCCAGCAGCGAGGGAAACCGGGACAGGAACGTCCAAGAGACCCAGTACTTC; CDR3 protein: CASSEGNRDRNVQETQYF
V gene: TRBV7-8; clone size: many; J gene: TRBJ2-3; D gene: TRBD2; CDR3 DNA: TGTGCCAGCAGCTTAAATCCAGCGGGGGGACGTGATACGCAGTATTTT; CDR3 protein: CASSLNPAGGRDTQYF
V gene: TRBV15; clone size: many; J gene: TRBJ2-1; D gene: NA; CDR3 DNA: TGTGCCACCAGCAGGTCAGCCATAAGCTCCTACAATGAGCAGTTCTTC; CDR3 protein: CATSRSAISSYNEQFF
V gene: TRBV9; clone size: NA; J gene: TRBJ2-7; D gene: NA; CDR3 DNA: TGTGCCAGCAGCGTAGAGGGAGATAGGACCTACGAGCAGTACTTC; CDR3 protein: CASSVEGDRTYEQYF
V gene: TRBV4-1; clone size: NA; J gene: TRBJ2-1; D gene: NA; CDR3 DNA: TGCGCCAGCAGCCCCTACGTAGTGGATGAGCAGTTCTTC; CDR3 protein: CASSPYVVDEQFF
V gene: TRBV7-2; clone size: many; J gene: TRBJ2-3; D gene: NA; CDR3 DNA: TGTGCCAGCAGCTTATCACCCAGCGGCGCTGCACAAGATACGCAGTATTTT; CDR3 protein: CASSLSPSGAAQDTQYF
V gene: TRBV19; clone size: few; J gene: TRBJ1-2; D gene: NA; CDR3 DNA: TGTGGTACAGGGAGGAGGAATGATGGCTACACCTTC; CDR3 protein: CGTGRRNDGYTF
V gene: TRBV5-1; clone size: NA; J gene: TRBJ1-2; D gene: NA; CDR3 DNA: TGCGCCAGCAGCTTCGACAGCTATGTCTACACCTTC; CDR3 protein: CASSFDSYVYTF
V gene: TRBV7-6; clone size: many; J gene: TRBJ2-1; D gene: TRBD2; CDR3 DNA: TGTGCCAGCAGCTTAACGGGGGGGGCCAATGAGCAGTTCTTC; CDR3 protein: CASSLTGGANEQFF
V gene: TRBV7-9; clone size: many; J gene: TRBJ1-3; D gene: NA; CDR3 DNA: TGTGCCAGCAGCTTAGGTTCCTACAGCTCTGGAAACACCATATATTTT; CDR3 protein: CASSLGSYSSGNTIYF
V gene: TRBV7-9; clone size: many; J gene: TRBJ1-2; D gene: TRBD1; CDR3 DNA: TGTGCCAGCAGCCCAAATACAGGGGGCGGCTATGGCTACACCTTC; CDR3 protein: CASSPNTGGGYGYTF